This T cell receptor (beta chain) originates from a study of T cell responses to AZD1222 COVID-19 vaccine. Study-level points and caveats: The donors showed a predominance of white British ancestry and of females, with possible underestimation of clonal diversity.

Sequencing used immunoSEQ multiplex PCR; TCRdb keeps in-frame clones, though not all of them. The table lists fewer than 200,000 clones, 94% of them singletons. The V end was cut by 8 bases, the J end by 4 bases, with 20 bases between. Per the germline V gene, CDR1 is ENHRY and CDR2 is SYGVKD. The CDR3 is 15 residues long. On this clone: Its antigen is still unknown.

The chain joins TRBV10-3 to TRBJ1-1; a possible D gene is TRBD1 (5 bases). The TCR originated in an adult who received the AZD1222 COVID-19 vaccine. Sequenced material: peripheral blood, taken 28 days after the second AZD1222 dose. CDR3 region: CAISEGTWQSTEAFF. For the CDR3, the DNA is TGTGCCATCTCGGAGGGGACTTGGCAATCCACTGAAGCTTTCTTT.